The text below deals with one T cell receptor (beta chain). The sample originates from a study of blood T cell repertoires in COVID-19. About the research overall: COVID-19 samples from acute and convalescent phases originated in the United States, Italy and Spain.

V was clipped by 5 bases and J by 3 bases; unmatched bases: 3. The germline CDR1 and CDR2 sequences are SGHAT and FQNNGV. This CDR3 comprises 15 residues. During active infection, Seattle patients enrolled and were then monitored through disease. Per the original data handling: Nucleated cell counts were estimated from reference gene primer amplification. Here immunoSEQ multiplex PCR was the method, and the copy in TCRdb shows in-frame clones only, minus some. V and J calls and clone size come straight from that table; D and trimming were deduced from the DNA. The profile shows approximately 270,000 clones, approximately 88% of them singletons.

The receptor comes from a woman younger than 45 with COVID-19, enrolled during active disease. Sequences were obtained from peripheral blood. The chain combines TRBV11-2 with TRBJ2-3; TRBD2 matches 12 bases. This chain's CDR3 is CASSIGLAGTDTQYF. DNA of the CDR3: TGTGCCAGCAGCATCGGACTAGCGGGGACAGATACGCAGTATTTT.